The text below deals with one TCR beta chain. Its antigen has not been determined. No quality values exist for individual bases; no much larger clone is one base distant. These data originate in a study of T cell changes during pregnancy in multiple sclerosis (dated by TCRdb to between 2019 and 2020). Some background on the complete study: Changes in the T cell repertoire over the course of pregnancy were examined in this study in women with multiple sclerosis.

Libraries were made using the immunoSEQ multiplex PCR assay. Imported from immuneACCESS, the table was reduced by TCRdb to in-frame sequences with V and J called. These copies leave out some clones; in studies compared against another copy, an unresolved V gene accounts for under half, and the cause of the remainder is not known. The sample table contains tens of thousands of clones; only one count was recorded for just over 90% of them. The leading ten clones occupy 1.2% of the sample. The germline V gene specifies MNHEY as CDR1 and SVGAGI as CDR2. Taken from cysteine to phenylalanine, the CDR3 has 14 residues. The read is trimmed to its CDR3 DNA, 42 bases read in frame from base 1. V gives up 5 bases and J gives up 1 base, and the segment between their germline ends measures 9 bases.

This chain is built from TRBV6-5 and TRBJ2-1; matching of 5 bases hints at TRBD2 as the D gene. This TCR was sampled from a female donor with multiple sclerosis, enrolled in a pregnancy study. The sample here was peripheral blood, taken in the third trimester of pregnancy. The nucleotide sequence is TGTGCCAGCAGTCGGCGCGGGTCCTACAATGAGCAGTTCTTC. Its protein reads: CASSRRGSYNEQFF.